The 28 T cell receptor beta chains presented below share a single source sample, sequenced in a study of spatial heterogeneity in lung cancer. Study observations and caveats: Tumor mutation count correlated with how many alpha and beta TCRs expanded intratumorally.

Antigens for these TCRs are unknown. Time point specified: sample taken at primary tumor resection. Each CDR3 protein is one row after TCRdb ran MiXCR on the 5' RACE reads. Here the sample spans about 5,100 distinct CDR3 sequences, roughly 6.8% being singletons. Here the sequenced sample was lung tumor tissue, taken at surgery. The receptors originated from a male donor with early-stage non-small cell lung cancer.

This clonotype was picked up a small number of times. This sequence joins TRBV29-1 and TRBJ1-5; maybe TRBD1 (5 bases). Germline CDR1 reads SQVTM; CDR2 reads ANQGSEA. V dropped 4 bases and J dropped 5 bases, with 9 bases sitting between them. This CDR3 region has 12 residues. CDR3 loop: CSVGSRDQPQHF. The DNA for the CDR3 is TGCAGCGTTGGGTCCAGGGATCAGCCCCAGCATTTT.

Many counts were recorded for this clonotype. The V call is TRBV12-5, the J call TRBJ1-5; 7 bases map to TRBD1. The V gene's germline CDR1 is LGHNT and CDR2 FRNRAP. The CDR3 is 15 residues long. The V segment lost 5 bases and the J segment 1 base; nucleotides outside the gene matches: 5. CDR3 DNA: TGTGCTAGTGGTCCCACAGGGGAGAGCAATCAGCCCCAGCATTTT. As protein: CASGPTGESNQPQHF.

By frequency in the sample, this clonotype is medium-sized. CDR3 loop: CASSSDARGTQYF. The CDR3 bases are TGTGCCAGCAGTTCGGACGCTCGTGGGACCCAGTACTTC. V and J are TRBV12-3 or TRBV12-4 and TRBJ2-5; no clear D. The CDR3 consists of 13 residues. V was cut by 4 bases and J by 7 bases, with 13 bases left in between.

This chain links TRBV4-1 with TRBJ2-7, with TRBD1 as a possible D gene (5 bases). Germline V lookup: CDR1 MGHRA, CDR2 YSYEKL. V lost 0 bases, J lost 6 bases, and 12 bases lay in between. The CDR3 runs 14 residues. The CDR3 reads CASSQDQGASEQYF. The CDR3 DNA follows: TGCGCCAGCAGCCAAGATCAAGGGGCGAGCGAGCAGTACTTC.

This clonotype occurred many times. The rearrangement joins TRBV6-5 to TRBJ2-7, with D perhaps matching TRBD1 (6 bases). The V gene lost 0 bases and the J gene lost 4 bases, with 10 bases spanning the gap. The CDR3 is made up of 14 amino acids. Per the germline V gene, CDR1 is MNHEY and CDR2 is SVGAGI. CDR3 bases: TGTGCCAGCAGTTACTCGGGACAAGATTACGAGCAGTACTTC. Translation: CASSYSGQDYEQYF.

This clonotype was observed at least ten times. This chain links TRBV9 with TRBJ2-7; 7 bases fit TRBD2. The CDR3 covers 15 residues. The trim removed 3 bases at V and 0 bases at J, leaving 6 bases unmatched. Germline V gene lookup returns CDR1 SGDLS and CDR2 YYNGEE. CDR3 nucleotides: TGTGCCAGCAGCGCGTTAGCGGGTCCCTCCTACGAGCAGTACTTC. Translation: CASSALAGPSYEQYF.

This clonotype was observed many times. The chain recombines TRBV20-1 with TRBJ1-1; TRBD1 matches at 7 bases. The CDR3 runs to 13 residues. CDR1 DFQATT and CDR2 SNEGSKA come from the germline V gene (reference sequence). V lost 6 bases and J lost 1; bases outside the gene matches: 5. The CDR3 here is CSARGGRNTEAFF. The CDR3 DNA reads TGCAGTGCCAGGGGGGGACGGAACACTGAAGCTTTCTTT.

The rearrangement uses TRBV7-9 and TRBJ1-1; 9 bases match TRBD1. V was clipped by 1 base and J by 4 bases; unmatched bases: 1. Germline V gene lookup returns CDR1 SEHNR and CDR2 FQNEAQ (reference sequence). The CDR3 runs 14 residues. DNA for the CDR3: TGTGCCAGCAGCTTAGGGACAGGGGCCACTGAAGCTTTCTTT. Encoded protein: CASSLGTGATEAFF.

Ten or more counts support this clonotype. The J gene is TRBJ2-3, the V gene TRBV6-1; D remains unclear. The CDR3 covers 14 residues. Germline assignment: CDR1 MNHNS and CDR2 SASEGT. V was cut by 4 bases and J by 1 base, with 9 bases left in between. For the CDR3, the DNA is TGTGCCAGCAGTGTCGAGTTTCGCACAGATACGCAGTATTTT. It codes for CASSVEFRTDTQYF.

The chain carries TRBV7-2 and TRBJ2-7, with D perhaps matching TRBD2 (5 bases). Germline CDR1 is SGHTA and CDR2 is FQGNSA. Deletions cut 0 bases from V and 3 bases from J, with 9 bases between. The CDR3 is 14 amino acids. In DNA form, the CDR3 reads TGTGCCAGCAGCTTAGCGGTCGGGATCTACGAGCAGTACTTC. Protein product: CASSLAVGIYEQYF.

This clonotype was seen many times. This chain joins TRBV20-1 and TRBJ2-3; D remains ambiguous. The CDR3 is 11 residues long. V was trimmed by 5 bases and J by 5 bases, leaving 8 bases between them. CDR1 and CDR2 from the germline V gene are DFQATT and SNEGSKA (reference sequence). The CDR3 region is CSAPLVDTQYF. The CDR3 bases are TGCAGTGCTCCCCTAGTAGATACGCAGTATTTT.

The sample holds many counts of this clonotype. The rearrangement joins TRBV20-1 to TRBJ2-7, with 10 bases aligning to TRBD1. CDR3 length equals 15 residues. Germline trimming cut 1 base from V and 5 bases from J; bases unmatched to any gene: 8. The germline gives CDR1 DFQATT, CDR2 SNEGSKA (reference sequence). For the CDR3, the DNA is TGCAGTGCTAGAGCCCGGGACAGGGGATTCGACGAGCAGTACTTC. Residues: CSARARDRGFDEQYF.

This clonotype was recorded many times. The V call is TRBV7-6, the J call TRBJ1-1; 8 nucleotides align to TRBD1. Germline-derived CDR1 and CDR2 are SGHVS and FNYEAQ. This CDR3 region has 14 residues. The V gene end was trimmed by 5 bases and the J gene end by 5 bases; junction bases not matched to a gene: 7. The CDR3 loop reads CASSPGQGRTEAFF. The CDR3 DNA reads TGTGCCAGCAGCCCCGGACAGGGAAGGACTGAAGCTTTCTTT.

This clonotype was seen many times. The rearrangement uses TRBV5-1 and TRBJ2-7, with 9 positions matching TRBD1. The CDR3 runs 14 residues. V trimming: 6 bases; J trimming: 2 bases; junction bases outside the gene matches: 6. Germline CDR1 is SGHRS and CDR2 is YFSETQ. The CDR3 reads CASTQGQGPYEQYF. The CDR3 DNA is TGCGCCAGCACTCAGGGACAGGGTCCCTACGAGCAGTACTTC.

The chain employs TRBV6-1 and TRBJ2-7; the match to TRBD1 covers 10 bases. The CDR3 covers 15 residues. With V trimmed by 6 bases and J by 0 bases, 5 bases remained unmatched. Germline CDR1 reads MNHNS; CDR2 reads SASEGT. The DNA for the CDR3 is TGTGCCAGCAGATGGGACAGGGGCTTCTCCTACGAGCAGTACTTC. This gives the protein CASRWDRGFSYEQYF.

In its sample, this clonotype was seen many times. The chain recombines TRBV23-1 with TRBJ2-3, with a weak D call TRBD2 (5 bases). TRBV23-1 is assigned to the ORF class and has an uncertain function. The V gene lost 2 bases and the J gene lost 0 bases, with 12 bases spanning the gap. The CDR3 sequence is 16 residues long. CDR3 in DNA: TGCGCCAGCAGTCAACAACAGCGGACTAGCACAGATACGCAGTATTTT. This translates into CASSQQQRTSTDTQYF.

This clonotype is labeled as medium-sized. The gene calls are TRBV3-1 and TRBJ1-2, with 10 bases aligning to TRBD1. The CDR3 length is 14 residues. V was clipped by 1 base and J by 8 bases; unmatched bases: 4. Germline assignment: CDR1 LGHDT and CDR2 YNNKEL (reference sequence). The CDR3 bases are TGTGCCAGCAGCCAAGGACAGGGGGCGAGAGGCTACACCTTC. Encoded protein: CASSQGQGARGYTF. The variable domain in full, with the rest retrieved from reference TRBV3-1 and TRBJ1-2, is DTAVSQTPKYLVTQMGNDKSIKCEQNLGHDTMYWYKQDSKKFLKIMFSYNNKELIINETVPNRFSPKSPDKAHLNLHINSLELGDSAVYFCASSQGQGARGYTFGSGTRLTVV.

This clonotype was seen many times. This chain connects TRBV19 to TRBJ1-5; TRBD1 aligns across 10 bases. Looked up from germline, CDR1 is LNHDA and CDR2 is SQIVND (reference sequence). The CDR3 totals 15 residues. The V segment lost 6 bases and the J segment 9 bases; nucleotides outside the gene matches: 11. The CDR3 here is CASSILTGGGGPQHF. In DNA form, the CDR3 reads TGTGCCAGTAGCATATTGACAGGGGGCGGTGGGCCCCAGCATTTT.

The sample holds many counts of this clonotype. At one end, the junction sequence differs from germline, possibly due to a read error. The CDR3 loop reads CSVVSGDF. DNA of the CDR3: TGCAGTGTCGTTAGCGGAGACTTC. The rearrangement uses TRBV20-1 and TRBJ2-7; TRBD2 might be the D (6 bases). The CDR3 consists of 8 residues. Germline V gives CDR1 DFQATT, CDR2 SNEGSKA (reference sequence).

This chain uses TRBV11-2 with TRBJ1-1; D is unclear. The CDR3 runs 13 residues. The ends were cut back, 3 bases at V and 0 bases at J, with 5 bases in the middle. Germline values: CDR1 SGHAT, CDR2 FQNNGV. CDR3 coding DNA: TGTGCCAGCAGCTTCCGTCTGAACACTGAAGCTTTCTTT. Amino acid sequence: CASSFRLNTEAFF.

In its sample, this clonotype was seen many times. The CDR3 nucleotides read TGTGCCAGCAGGTCCCAGGGGAATAGCAATCAGCCCCAGCATTTT. Protein: CASRSQGNSNQPQHF. This chain uses TRBV27 with TRBJ1-5; weak D call: TRBD1 (6 bases). This CDR3 spans 15 amino acids. Per germline, CDR1 MNHEY and CDR2 SMNVEV (reference sequence). V dropped 6 bases and J dropped 0 bases, with 12 bases sitting between them.

Note on this clonotype: A read error may be the cause here, since a much bigger clone is one base away. V usage is TRBV10-3 and J usage is TRBJ2-7; D might be TRBD2 (5 bases). CDR3 length: 11 amino acids. CDR1 and CDR2 from the germline V gene are ENHRY and SYGVKD. CDR3 protein: CVISRGNEQYF. The CDR3, as DNA: TGTGTCATCAGTCGAGGGAACGAGCAGTACTTC.

This clonotype was detected ten times or more. The chain uses TRBV12-3 or TRBV12-4 and TRBJ2-2, with TRBD2 identical over 11 bases. V shed 7 bases, J shed 6 bases, and the junction held 7 bases outside the gene matches. This CDR3 has 15 amino acids. The CDR3 coding sequence is TGTGCCAGCAACGGACTAGCGGGCGGAGCCGGGGAGCTGTTTTTT. Its protein is CASNGLAGGAGELFF.

Sample share makes this clonotype medium-sized (0.01 to 0.1%). DNA for the CDR3: TGTGCCAGCAGTTTTGGCAGGGTGAACACTGAAGCTTTCTTT. It specifies CASSFGRVNTEAFF. The V gene is TRBV6-2 or TRBV6-3, the J gene TRBJ1-1, with D tentatively TRBD1 (5 bases). V was pared by 4 bases and J by 0 bases, with 9 bases between. Germline values: CDR1 MNHEY, CDR2 SVGEGT. The CDR3 runs to 14 residues.

Ten or more counts support this clonotype. The chain is built from TRBV20-1 and TRBJ2-3; 8 positions match TRBD2. CDR3 size: 15 residues. Germline CDR1 is DFQATT and CDR2 is SNEGSKA (reference sequence). V was clipped by 6 bases and J by 5 bases; unmatched bases: 13. The CDR3 spells CSAPVGRGVRDTQYF. CDR3 sequence (DNA): TGCAGTGCCCCTGTGGGGCGGGGGGTGAGAGATACGCAGTATTTT.

This clonotype was seen only a few times. The rearrangement links TRBV5-1 to TRBJ2-2, with D perhaps TRBD1 or TRBD2 (5 bases each). V gave up 4 bases and J gave up 0 bases, with 10 bases separating them. Per germline, CDR1 SGHRS and CDR2 YFSETQ. The CDR3 is 15 residues long. The CDR3 sequence is CASSRGPPNTGELFF. The CDR3 DNA sequence: TGCGCCAGCAGCCGGGGCCCCCCGAACACCGGGGAGCTGTTTTTT. The variable domain in full, completed from reference TRBV5-1 and TRBJ2-2, reads KAGVTQTPRYLIKTRGQQVTLSCSPISGHRSVSWYQQTPGQGLQFLFEYFSETQRNKGNFPGRFSGRQFSNSRSEMNVSTLELGDSALYLCASSRGPPNTGELFFGEGSRLTVL.

This clonotype was detected ten times or more. The chain joins TRBV19 to TRBJ1-5; D uncertain. This CDR3 contains 13 residues. Germline lookup yields CDR1 LNHDA and CDR2 SQIVND (reference sequence). Trimming pared 8 bases from V and 3 bases from J, leaving 11 bases between. CDR3 sequence (DNA): TGTGCCAGTTTGTCGAGATTCAATCAGCCCCAGCATTTT. Amino acid sequence: CASLSRFNQPQHF.

This clonotype was seen repeatedly, ten times or more. V and J are TRBV7-9 and TRBJ2-5; no clear D. V dropped 1 base and J dropped 3 bases, with 9 bases sitting between them. The germline V gene has CDR1 SEHNR and CDR2 FQNEAQ (reference sequence). The length of the CDR3 is 14 residues. This chain's CDR3 is CASSLVTAEETQYF. The DNA of the CDR3 is TGTGCCAGCAGCTTAGTGACGGCGGAAGAGACCCAGTACTTC.